This is a list of T cell receptor beta chains from one sample in a study of Graves' ophthalmopathy and Graves' hyperthyroidism. TCRdb fed the multiplex PCR reads into MiXCR, producing one record per CDR3 protein. The sample has about 740,000 distinct CDR3 sequences; approximately 40% are singletons. The sample consisted of peripheral blood. These receptors were obtained from an adult man with Graves' ophthalmopathy. The CDR3 runs from the conserved cysteine through the conserved F or W. Each record gives: CDR3 DNA, CDR3 protein, V gene, J gene, D gene, clone size. A D gene is named only where the DNA matches it firmly. Clone size is stated in some rows and not others, as once, few, many or a class when expanded.

DNA: TGTGCCAGTAGTATGTCCAGGGGGAATCAGCCCCAGCATTTT
CDR3: CASSMSRGNQPQHF
V: TRBV19
J: TRBJ1-5
D: TRBD1
size: many

DNA: TGTGCCAGCAGCTTGGAGGGGTCGGGGTCTGGAAACACCATATATTTT
CDR3: CASSLEGSGSGNTIYF
V: TRBV7-3
J: TRBJ1-3
D: NA
size: many

DNA: TGTGCCAGCAGTTACCGACAGGGGATGGACTACGAGCAGTACTTC
CDR3: CASSYRQGMDYEQYF
V: TRBV2
J: TRBJ2-7
D: TRBD1
size: NA

DNA: TGTGCCAGCAGCTTAGAACGGGGGAACTATGGCTACACCTTC
CDR3: CASSLERGNYGYTF
V: TRBV7-2
J: TRBJ1-2
D: NA
size: many

DNA: TGTGCCAGCTGCGACGGGGGCCCGTACCAAGAGACCCAGTACTTC
CDR3: CASCDGGPYQETQYF
V: TRBV2
J: TRBJ2-5
D: NA
size: few

DNA: TGTGCTAGGGACAGGGTCGGCAATCAGCCCCAGCATTTT
CDR3: CARDRVGNQPQHF
V: TRBV7-8
J: TRBJ1-5
D: TRBD1
size: NA

DNA: TGTGCCAGCAGTGAATGGGGCAGGGAGGATCAGCCCCAGCATTTT
CDR3: CASSEWGREDQPQHF
V: TRBV2
J: TRBJ1-5
D: NA
size: NA

DNA: TGTGCCAGCAGCTTGGGTTCGGAATCGTACTTC
CDR3: CASSLGSESYF
V: TRBV7-9
J: TRBJ2-7
D: NA
size: few

DNA: TGTGCCATCAGTGATGGCAGGGGGAAGCAAGAGACCCAGTACTTC
CDR3: CAISDGRGKQETQYF
V: TRBV10-3
J: TRBJ2-5
D: TRBD1
size: NA

DNA: TGTGCCAGCAGCCCTACCCGGACAGGGGAGACTGAAGCTTTCTTT
CDR3: CASSPTRTGETEAFF
V: TRBV13
J: TRBJ1-1
D: TRBD1
size: NA

DNA: TGTGCCAGCAGCTTGACGGTGGAATACACCGGGGAGCTGTTTTTT
CDR3: CASSLTVEYTGELFF
V: TRBV11-2
J: TRBJ2-2
D: NA
size: NA

DNA: TGTGCCAGTAGTTTTACAGGGGGCGAGAACAATCAGCCCCAGCATTTT
CDR3: CASSFTGGENNQPQHF
V: TRBV19
J: TRBJ1-5
D: TRBD1
size: many

DNA: TGTGCCAGCAGCTTGGGGCGTAGGGAACACGAGCAGTACTTC
CDR3: CASSLGRREHEQYF
V: TRBV5-6
J: TRBJ2-7
D: NA
size: many

DNA: TGTGCCAGCAGCTTAATTGCGGCTCTTAGCGGGGAGCTGTTTTTT
CDR3: CASSLIAALSGELFF
V: TRBV7-9
J: TRBJ2-2
D: NA
size: few

DNA: TGTGCCACCAGTGATTTAGACAGGAGCACCGGGGAGCTGTTTTTT
CDR3: CATSDLDRSTGELFF
V: TRBV24-1
J: TRBJ2-2
D: NA
size: NA

DNA: TGCGCCAGCAGCCCCCCGGGCCAAGAGACCCAGTACTTC
CDR3: CASSPPGQETQYF
V: TRBV7-9
J: TRBJ2-5
D: NA
size: many

DNA: TGTGCCAGCAGTTTCCCAGGGGCGATTTACGAGCAGTACTTC
CDR3: CASSFPGAIYEQYF
V: TRBV2
J: TRBJ2-7
D: NA
size: few

DNA: TGTGCCAGCAGCTTAGGGCCGGGCACCGGGGCCAACGTCCTGACTTTC
CDR3: CASSLGPGTGANVLTF
V: TRBV7-2
J: TRBJ2-6
D: NA
size: NA

DNA: TGTGCCAGCAGCACGATCACTGGGGAGCTGTTTTTT
CDR3: CASSTITGELFF
V: TRBV7-9
J: TRBJ2-2
D: NA
size: few

DNA: TGTGCCACCAGCAGAGATTCGGGGGACAGTTTCATCGGCTACACCTTC
CDR3: CATSRDSGDSFIGYTF
V: TRBV15
J: TRBJ1-2
D: TRBD1
size: NA

DNA: TGTGCCAGCAGCCAACTTGACAGAATGAACACTGAAGCTTTCTTT
CDR3: CASSQLDRMNTEAFF
V: TRBV16
J: TRBJ1-1
D: NA
size: few

DNA: TGTGCCAGCAGACAGCCGACCGGGACAGGGGTGAATTCACCCCTCCACTTT
CDR3: CASRQPTGTGVNSPLHF
V: TRBV25-1
J: TRBJ1-6
D: TRBD1
size: few

DNA: TGTGCCAGCAGGACTAGCGGGGGCGGAAAGACCCAGTACTTC
CDR3: CASRTSGGGKTQYF
V: TRBV7-9
J: TRBJ2-5
D: TRBD2
size: once

DNA: TGTGCCAGCAGTGATAGTGCGAATGGCTACACCTTC
CDR3: CASSDSANGYTF
V: TRBV25-1
J: TRBJ1-2
D: NA
size: NA

DNA: TGCGCCAGCAGCTTGAACAGGGCTTCGAACGCCGGGGAGCTGTTTTTT
CDR3: CASSLNRASNAGELFF
V: TRBV5-1
J: TRBJ2-2
D: NA
size: NA

DNA: TGTGCCAGCAGTTACTCCGCGACAATTGAAGCTTTCTTT
CDR3: CASSYSATIEAFF
V: TRBV6-5
J: TRBJ1-1
D: NA
size: few

DNA: TGTGCCAGTAGTCCATTATGGAGCTCCTACGAGCAGTACTTC
CDR3: CASSPLWSSYEQYF
V: TRBV19
J: TRBJ2-7
D: NA
size: NA

DNA: TGCAGTGCTCGATCAGAGGATTACGAGCAGTACTTC
CDR3: CSARSEDYEQYF
V: TRBV20-1
J: TRBJ2-7
D: NA
size: few

DNA: TGTGCCATCAGTGCTAGCGGACTGAGGGGAGGGGTATCACCCCTCCACTTT
CDR3: CAISASGLRGGVSPLHF
V: TRBV10-3
J: TRBJ1-6
D: NA
size: NA

DNA: TGTGCCAGCAGTTTTAAAGGGACAGGGGGCTACGAGCAGTACTTC
CDR3: CASSFKGTGGYEQYF
V: TRBV12-3/TRBV12-4
J: TRBJ2-7
D: TRBD1
size: NA

DNA: TGTGCCAGCAGCTACGGACAGTGGGTTCGTGAAAAACTGTTTTTT
CDR3: CASSYGQWVREKLFF
V: TRBV2
J: TRBJ1-4
D: NA
size: many

DNA: TGTGCCAGCAGTGAAGCGAAATCCTACGAGCAGTACTTC
CDR3: CASSEAKSYEQYF
V: TRBV2
J: TRBJ2-7
D: NA
size: NA

DNA: TGTGCCAGCATCGGGGTCGCAGCTGAAGCTTTCTTT
CDR3: CASIGVAAEAFF
V: TRBV2
J: TRBJ1-1
D: NA
size: NA

DNA: TGTGCCAGCACCCGAACGCAGGGAGACATCCAAGAGACCCAGTACTTC
CDR3: CASTRTQGDIQETQYF
V: TRBV10-3
J: TRBJ2-5
D: NA
size: few

DNA: TGTGCCAGCAGCTTAGGGAGACAGGGAGCTAACTATGGCTACACCTTC
CDR3: CASSLGRQGANYGYTF
V: TRBV7-8
J: TRBJ1-2
D: TRBD1
size: NA

DNA: TGTGCCAGCAGTTCGATACAGGGGATCTCGGCCGGCTACACCTTC
CDR3: CASSSIQGISAGYTF
V: TRBV28
J: TRBJ1-2
D: TRBD1
size: NA